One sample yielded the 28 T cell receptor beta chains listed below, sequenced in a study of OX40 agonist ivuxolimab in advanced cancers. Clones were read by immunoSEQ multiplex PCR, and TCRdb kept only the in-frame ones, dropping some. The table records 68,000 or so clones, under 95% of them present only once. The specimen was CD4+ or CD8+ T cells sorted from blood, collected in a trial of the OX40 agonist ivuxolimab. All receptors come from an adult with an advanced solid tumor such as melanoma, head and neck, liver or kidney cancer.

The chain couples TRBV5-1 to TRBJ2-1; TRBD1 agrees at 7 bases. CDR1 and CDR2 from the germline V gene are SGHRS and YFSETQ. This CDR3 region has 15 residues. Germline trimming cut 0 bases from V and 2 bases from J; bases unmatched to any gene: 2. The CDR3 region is CASSLGQGAYNEQFF. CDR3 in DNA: TGCGCCAGCAGCTTGGGTCAGGGGGCCTACAATGAGCAGTTCTTC.

The CDR3, as DNA: TGTGCCAGCAGAGACACCCCGGGACTAGCGTCCTACAATGAGCAGTTCTTC. It is translated as CASRDTPGLASYNEQFF. This rearrangement joins TRBV11-2 to TRBJ2-1; 10 nucleotides line up with TRBD2. J was trimmed by 1 base and V by 6 bases; bases with no gene match: 9. Germline V CDR1 and CDR2: SGHAT, FQNNGV. The CDR3 has 17 residues.

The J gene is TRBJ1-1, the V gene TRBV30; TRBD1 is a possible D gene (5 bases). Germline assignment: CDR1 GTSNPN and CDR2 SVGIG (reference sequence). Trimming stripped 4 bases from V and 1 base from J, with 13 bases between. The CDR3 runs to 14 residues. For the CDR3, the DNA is TGTGCCTGGAAGACGGGGGAATGGAACACTGAAGCTTTCTTT. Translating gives CAWKTGEWNTEAFF.

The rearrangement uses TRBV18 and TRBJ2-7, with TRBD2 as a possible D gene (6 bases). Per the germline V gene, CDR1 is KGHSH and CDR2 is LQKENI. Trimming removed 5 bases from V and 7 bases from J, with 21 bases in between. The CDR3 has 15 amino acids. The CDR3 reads CASSIQGHTAGEQYF. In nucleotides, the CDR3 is TGTGCCAGCTCAATCCAGGGTCACACTGCGGGAGAGCAGTACTTC.

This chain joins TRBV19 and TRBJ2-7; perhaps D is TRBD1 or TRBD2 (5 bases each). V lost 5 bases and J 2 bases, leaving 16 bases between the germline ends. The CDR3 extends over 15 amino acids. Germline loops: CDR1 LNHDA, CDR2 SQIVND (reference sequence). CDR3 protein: CASSPGTGIAYEQYF. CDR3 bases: TGTGCCAGTAGTCCCGGGACGGGGATCGCCTACGAGCAGTACTTC.

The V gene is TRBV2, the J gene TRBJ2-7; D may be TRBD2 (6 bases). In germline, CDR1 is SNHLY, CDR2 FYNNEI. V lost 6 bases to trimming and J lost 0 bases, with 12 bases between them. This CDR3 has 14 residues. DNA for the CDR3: TGTGCCAGCAGGGAGGGGATAAGCTCCTACGAGCAGTACTTC. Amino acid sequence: CASREGISSYEQYF.

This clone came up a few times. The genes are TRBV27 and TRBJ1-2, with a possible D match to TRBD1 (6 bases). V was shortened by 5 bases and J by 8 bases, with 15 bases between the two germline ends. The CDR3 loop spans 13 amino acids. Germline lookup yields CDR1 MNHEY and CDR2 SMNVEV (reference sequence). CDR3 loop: CASSRQQGGGYTF. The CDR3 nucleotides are TGTGCCAGCAGTAGACAACAGGGTGGCGGCTACACCTTC.

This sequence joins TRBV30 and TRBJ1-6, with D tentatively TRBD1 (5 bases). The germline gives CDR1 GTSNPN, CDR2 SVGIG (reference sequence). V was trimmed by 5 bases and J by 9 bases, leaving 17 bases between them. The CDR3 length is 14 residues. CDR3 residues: CAWAGTPERSPLHF. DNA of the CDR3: TGTGCCTGGGCCGGGACCCCAGAACGTTCACCCCTCCACTTT.

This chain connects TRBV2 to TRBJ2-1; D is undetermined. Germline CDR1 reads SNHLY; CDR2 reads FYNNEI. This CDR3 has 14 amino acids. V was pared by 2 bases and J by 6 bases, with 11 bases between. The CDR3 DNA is TGTGCCAGCAGTGAATCCCTTATTGGCAATGAGCAGTTCTTC. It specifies CASSESLIGNEQFF.

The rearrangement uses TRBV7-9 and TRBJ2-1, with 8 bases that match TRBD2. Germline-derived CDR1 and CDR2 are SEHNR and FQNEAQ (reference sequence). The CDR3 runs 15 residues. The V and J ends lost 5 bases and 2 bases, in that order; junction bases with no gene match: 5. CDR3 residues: CASSPGLGAYNEQFF. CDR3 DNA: TGTGCCAGCAGCCCGGGACTAGGAGCCTACAATGAGCAGTTCTTC.

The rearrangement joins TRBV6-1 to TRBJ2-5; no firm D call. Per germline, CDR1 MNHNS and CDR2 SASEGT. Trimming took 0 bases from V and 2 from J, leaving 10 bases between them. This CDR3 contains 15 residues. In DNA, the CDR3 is TGTGCCAGCAGTGAAGCACAGCTGTCACAAGAGACCCAGTACTTC. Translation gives CASSEAQLSQETQYF.

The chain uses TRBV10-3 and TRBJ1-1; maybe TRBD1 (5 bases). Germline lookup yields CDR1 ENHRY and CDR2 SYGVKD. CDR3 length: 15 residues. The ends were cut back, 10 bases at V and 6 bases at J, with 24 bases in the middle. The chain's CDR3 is CATMGTSTPGAEAFF. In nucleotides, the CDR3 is TGTGCCACCATGGGGACTTCCACCCCGGGGGCTGAAGCTTTCTTT.

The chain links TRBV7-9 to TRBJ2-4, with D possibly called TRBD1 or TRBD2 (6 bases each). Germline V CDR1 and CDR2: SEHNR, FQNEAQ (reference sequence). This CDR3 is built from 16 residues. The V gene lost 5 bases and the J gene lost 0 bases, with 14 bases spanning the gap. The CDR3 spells CASSPRGDVAKNIQYF. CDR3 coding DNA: TGTGCCAGCAGCCCGAGGGGGGACGTAGCCAAAAACATTCAGTACTTC. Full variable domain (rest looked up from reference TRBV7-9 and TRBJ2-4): DTGVSQNPRHKITKRGQNVTFRCDPISEHNRLYWYRQTLGQGPEFLTYFQNEAQLEKSRLLSDRFSAERPKGSFSTLEIQRTEQGDSAMYLCASSPRGDVAKNIQYFGAGTRLSVL.

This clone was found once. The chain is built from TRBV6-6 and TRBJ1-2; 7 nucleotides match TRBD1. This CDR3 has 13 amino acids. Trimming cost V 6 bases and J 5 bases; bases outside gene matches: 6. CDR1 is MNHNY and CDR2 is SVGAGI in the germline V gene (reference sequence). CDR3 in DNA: TGTGCCAGCAGACTCACAGGGGAATATGGCTACACCTTC. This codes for CASRLTGEYGYTF.

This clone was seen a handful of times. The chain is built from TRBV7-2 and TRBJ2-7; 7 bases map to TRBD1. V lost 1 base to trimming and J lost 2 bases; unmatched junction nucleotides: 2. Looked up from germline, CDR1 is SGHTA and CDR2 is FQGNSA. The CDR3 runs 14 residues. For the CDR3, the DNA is TGTGCCAGCAGCTTAGGACAGGGAACCTACGAGCAGTACTTC. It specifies CASSLGQGTYEQYF.

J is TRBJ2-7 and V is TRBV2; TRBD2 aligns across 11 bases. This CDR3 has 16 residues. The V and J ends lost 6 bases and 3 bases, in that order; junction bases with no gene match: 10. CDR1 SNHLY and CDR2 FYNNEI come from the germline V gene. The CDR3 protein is CASRASAGLADYEQYF. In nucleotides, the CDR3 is TGTGCCAGCAGAGCTTCTGCGGGACTAGCGGACTACGAGCAGTACTTC.

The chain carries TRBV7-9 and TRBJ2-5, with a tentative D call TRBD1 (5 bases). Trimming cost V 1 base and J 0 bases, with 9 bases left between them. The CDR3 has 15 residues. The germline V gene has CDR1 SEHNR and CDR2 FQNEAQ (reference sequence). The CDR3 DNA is TGTGCCAGCAGCTTAGGGCAGGGCTACCAAGAGACCCAGTACTTC. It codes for CASSLGQGYQETQYF. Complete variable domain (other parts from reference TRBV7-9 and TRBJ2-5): DTGVSQNPRHKITKRGQNVTFRCDPISEHNRLYWYRQTLGQGPEFLTYFQNEAQLEKSRLLSDRFSAERPKGSFSTLEIQRTEQGDSAMYLCASSLGQGYQETQYFGPGTRLLVL.

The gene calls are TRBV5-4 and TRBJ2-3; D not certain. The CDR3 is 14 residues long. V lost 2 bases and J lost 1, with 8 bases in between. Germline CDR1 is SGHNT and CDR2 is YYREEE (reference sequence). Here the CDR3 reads CASSFPGGTDTQYF. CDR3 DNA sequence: TGTGCCAGCAGCTTCCCAGGAGGCACAGATACGCAGTATTTT.

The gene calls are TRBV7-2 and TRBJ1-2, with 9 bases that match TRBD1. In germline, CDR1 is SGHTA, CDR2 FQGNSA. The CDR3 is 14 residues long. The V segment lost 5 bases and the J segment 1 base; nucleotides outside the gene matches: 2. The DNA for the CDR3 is TGTGCCAGCAGCATGACAGGGGGTAACTATGGCTACACCTTC. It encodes CASSMTGGNYGYTF.

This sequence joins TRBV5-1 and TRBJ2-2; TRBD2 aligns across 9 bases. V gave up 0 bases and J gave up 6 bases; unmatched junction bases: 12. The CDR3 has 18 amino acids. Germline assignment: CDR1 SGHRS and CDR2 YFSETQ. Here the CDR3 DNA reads TGCGCCAGCAGCTTGGCTCGGCATTTAGCGGGAGCCCCCGGGGAGCTGTTTTTT. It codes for CASSLARHLAGAPGELFF.

CDR3 in DNA: TGTGCCAGCAGTCCCTACAGGGACGAGCAGTACTTC. Encoded protein: CASSPYRDEQYF. The genes are TRBV28 and TRBJ2-7; D is perhaps TRBD1 (6 bases). Trimming left V 5 bases short and J 5 bases short, with 10 bases between. The germline V gene encodes CDR1 MDHEN and CDR2 SYDVKM. The length of the CDR3 is 12 residues.

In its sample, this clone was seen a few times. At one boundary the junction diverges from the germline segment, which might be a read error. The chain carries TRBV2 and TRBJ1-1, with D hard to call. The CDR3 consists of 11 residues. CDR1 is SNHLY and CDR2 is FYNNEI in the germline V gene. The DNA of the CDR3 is TGTGCCAGCAGTGATCTCTCACCAGGCGTCTTT. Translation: CASSDLSPGVF. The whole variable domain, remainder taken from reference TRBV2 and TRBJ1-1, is EPEVTQTPSHQVTQMGQEVILRCVPISNHLYFYWYRQILGQKVEFLVSFYNNEISEKSEIFDDQFSVERPDGSNFTLKIRSTKLEDSAMYFCASSDLSPGVFGQGTRLTVV.

CDR3 sequence reads: CASALADTQYF. The CDR3 DNA sequence: TGTGCCAGCGCACTAGCAGATACGCAGTATTTT. The chain couples TRBV2 to TRBJ2-3; possible D gene TRBD2, 5 bases. Deletions cut 8 bases from V and 4 bases from J, with 7 bases between. Germline CDR1 reads SNHLY; CDR2 reads FYNNEI. The length of the CDR3 is 11 residues.

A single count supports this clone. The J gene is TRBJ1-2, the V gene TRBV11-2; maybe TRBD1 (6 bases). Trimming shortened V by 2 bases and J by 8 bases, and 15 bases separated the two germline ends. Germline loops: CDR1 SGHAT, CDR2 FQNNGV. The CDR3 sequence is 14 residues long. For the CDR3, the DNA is TGTGCCAGCAGCTTATTCGGGGGGCCGGAAGGCTACACCTTC. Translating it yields CASSLFGGPEGYTF.

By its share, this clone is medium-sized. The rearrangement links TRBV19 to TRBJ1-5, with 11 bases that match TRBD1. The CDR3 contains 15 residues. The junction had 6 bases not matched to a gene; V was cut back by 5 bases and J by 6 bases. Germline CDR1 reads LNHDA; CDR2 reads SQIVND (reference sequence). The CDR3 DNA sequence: TGTGCCAGTAGTCATGGGACAGGGGGAGGTCAGCCCCAGCATTTT. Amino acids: CASSHGTGGGQPQHF.

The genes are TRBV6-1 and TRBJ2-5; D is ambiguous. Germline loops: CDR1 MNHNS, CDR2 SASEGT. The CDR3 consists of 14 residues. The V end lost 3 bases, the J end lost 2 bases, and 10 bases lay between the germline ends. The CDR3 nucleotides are TGTGCCAGCAGTGACCCGGGTGTACAAGAGACCCAGTACTTC. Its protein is CASSDPGVQETQYF.

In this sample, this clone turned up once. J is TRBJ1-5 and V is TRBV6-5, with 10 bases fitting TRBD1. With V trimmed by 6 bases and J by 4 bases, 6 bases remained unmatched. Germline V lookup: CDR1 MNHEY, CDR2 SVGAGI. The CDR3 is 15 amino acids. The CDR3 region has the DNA TGTGCCAGCAGCCGCGGGACAGGGGCAAATCAGCCCCAGCATTTT. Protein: CASSRGTGANQPQHF.

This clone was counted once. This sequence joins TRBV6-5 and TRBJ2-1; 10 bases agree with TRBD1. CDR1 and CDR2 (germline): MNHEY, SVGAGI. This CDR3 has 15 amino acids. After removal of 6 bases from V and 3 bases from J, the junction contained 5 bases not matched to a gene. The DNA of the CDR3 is TGTGCCAGCAGCCCGACAGGGGGCTTCTACAATGAGCAGTTCTTC. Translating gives CASSPTGGFYNEQFF.